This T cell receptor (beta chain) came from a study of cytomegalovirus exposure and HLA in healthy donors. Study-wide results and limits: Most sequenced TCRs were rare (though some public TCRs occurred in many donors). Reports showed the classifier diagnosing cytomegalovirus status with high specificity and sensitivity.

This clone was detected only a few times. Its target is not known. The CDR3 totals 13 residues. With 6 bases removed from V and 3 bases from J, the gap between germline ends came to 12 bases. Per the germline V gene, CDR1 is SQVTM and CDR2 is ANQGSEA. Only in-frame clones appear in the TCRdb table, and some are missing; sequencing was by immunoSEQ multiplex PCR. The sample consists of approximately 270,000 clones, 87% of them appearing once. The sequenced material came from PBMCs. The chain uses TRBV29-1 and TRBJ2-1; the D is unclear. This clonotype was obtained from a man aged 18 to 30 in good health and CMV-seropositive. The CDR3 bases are TGCAGCGTAGCTGAGATTGACTACAATGAGCAGTTCTTC. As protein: CSVAEIDYNEQFF.